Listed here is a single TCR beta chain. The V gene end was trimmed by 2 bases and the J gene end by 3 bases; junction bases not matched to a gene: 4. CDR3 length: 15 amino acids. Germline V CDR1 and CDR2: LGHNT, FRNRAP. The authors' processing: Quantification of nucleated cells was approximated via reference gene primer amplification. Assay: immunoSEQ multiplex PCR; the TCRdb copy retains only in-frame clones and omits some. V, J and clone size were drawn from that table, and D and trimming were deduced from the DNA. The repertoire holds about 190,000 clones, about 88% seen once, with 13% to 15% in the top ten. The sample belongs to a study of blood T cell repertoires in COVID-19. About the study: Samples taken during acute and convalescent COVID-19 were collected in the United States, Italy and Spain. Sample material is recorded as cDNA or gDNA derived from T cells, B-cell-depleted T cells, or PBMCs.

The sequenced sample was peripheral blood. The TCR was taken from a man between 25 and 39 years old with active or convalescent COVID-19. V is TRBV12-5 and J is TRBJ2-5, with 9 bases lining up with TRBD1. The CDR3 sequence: CASGLPGDREETQYF. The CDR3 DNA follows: TGTGCTAGTGGTTTGCCCGGGGACAGGGAAGAGACCCAGTACTTC.